These 15 T cell receptor beta chains came from one sample sequenced in a study of cytomegalovirus exposure and HLA in healthy donors. With 60 Vbeta and 13 Jbeta primers, the PCR was carried out. Libraries were prepared by immunoSEQ multiplex PCR; TCRdb keeps only in-frame clonotypes and omits some of them. The sample carries about 82,000 clones, more than 65% recorded once. Sequencing input: PBMCs. The receptors were sampled from a man between 65 and 85 years old in good health and CMV-seropositive.

This clone was detected only once. The chain is built from TRBV30 and TRBJ2-7; D perhaps matches TRBD2 (5 bases). The CDR3 spans 14 residues. The V and J ends lost 4 bases and 2 bases respectively, with 15 bases between them. Germline-derived CDR1 and CDR2 are GTSNPN and SVGIG (reference sequence). The CDR3 nucleotides are TGTGCCTGGACCCTAGGACTGGAAGCCTACGAGCAGTACTTC. This codes for CAWTLGLEAYEQYF.

The genes are TRBV7-9 and TRBJ2-7; D perhaps matches TRBD2 (6 bases). The germline V and J ends were trimmed by 2 bases and 4 bases, with 12 bases remaining between them. The CDR3 is 14 residues long. The germline V gene has CDR1 SEHNR and CDR2 FQNEAQ (reference sequence). CDR3 residues: CASSLLEGLYEQYF. CDR3 in DNA: TGTGCCAGCAGCTTATTGGAGGGATTATACGAGCAGTACTTC.

The genes are TRBV28 and TRBJ2-7; possibly TRBD1 for D (6 bases). This CDR3 spans 15 amino acids. Germline V gives CDR1 MDHEN, CDR2 SYDVKM. V lost 3 bases to trimming and J lost 0 bases, with 12 bases between them. CDR3 in amino acids: CASSFTGLSSYEQYF. The CDR3 DNA follows: TGTGCCAGCAGTTTTACAGGGCTGAGCTCCTACGAGCAGTACTTC. Variable domain in full (rest from reference TRBV28 and TRBJ2-7): DVKVTQSSRYLVKRTGEKVFLECVQDMDHENMFWYRQDPGLGLRLIYFSYDVKMKEKGDIPEGYSVSREKKERFSLILESASTNQTSMYLCASSFTGLSSYEQYFGPGTRLTVT.

The chain joins TRBV4-1 to TRBJ2-3; tentatively, D is TRBD1 (6 bases). With 0 bases removed from V and 0 bases from J, the gap between germline ends came to 13 bases. Germline assignment: CDR1 MGHRA and CDR2 YSYEKL. The CDR3 sequence is 17 residues long. CDR3 in DNA: TGCGCCAGCAGCCAAGATTGGGGACACCGTAGCACAGATACGCAGTATTTT. Translating gives CASSQDWGHRSTDTQYF.

This chain links TRBV6-1 with TRBJ1-6; a possible D gene is TRBD1 (6 bases). The ends were cut back, 0 bases at V and 13 bases at J, with 19 bases in the middle. Per germline, CDR1 MNHNS and CDR2 SASEGT. This CDR3 spans 16 amino acids. The CDR3 coding sequence is TGTGCCAGCAGTGAAGCCGGGCAGGGGTGGTTGGGTCCCCTCCACTTT. Translation gives CASSEAGQGWLGPLHF.

This clone appeared once. Other DNA sequences in the same sample also yield this CDR3. The chain couples TRBV5-1 to TRBJ2-7; D perhaps matches TRBD1 (6 bases). V was clipped by 1 base and J by 0 bases, with 8 bases between them. Germline V gives CDR1 SGHRS, CDR2 YFSETQ. This CDR3 is 14 amino acids long. CDR3: CASSLQGSSYEQYF. The CDR3 DNA sequence: TGCGCCAGCAGCTTGCAGGGGAGCTCCTACGAGCAGTACTTC.

The chain is built from TRBV23-1 and TRBJ1-5, with D maybe TRBD1 (6 bases). TRBV23-1 qualifies as an ORF whose function is uncertain. The CDR3 has 15 amino acids. V dropped 4 bases and J dropped 5 bases, with 15 bases sitting between them. In DNA, the CDR3 is TGCGCCAGCAGTCGGACAGTGGAGTTTGATCAGCCCCAGCATTTT. This encodes CASSRTVEFDQPQHF.

This clone has just a few counts. The chain links TRBV4-1 to TRBJ2-7; D remains unclear. V lost 0 bases and J 7 bases, leaving 13 bases between the germline ends. Germline CDR1 is MGHRA and CDR2 is YSYEKL. The CDR3 covers 14 residues. The CDR3 loop reads CASSQESGWWEQYF. DNA of the CDR3: TGCGCCAGCAGCCAAGAGTCGGGTTGGTGGGAGCAGTACTTC.

The chain couples TRBV7-8 to TRBJ2-1; the D is unclear. V was clipped by 1 base and J by 8 bases, with 12 bases between them. The CDR3 contains 14 residues. The germline gives CDR1 SGHVS, CDR2 FQNEAQ. CDR3 in DNA: TGTGCCAGCAGCTTAGACCCATACGCGGATGAGCAGTTCTTC. This translates into CASSLDPYADEQFF.

The V gene is TRBV6-5, the J gene TRBJ2-5; weak D call: TRBD1 (5 bases). Trimming took off 2 bases at V and 1 base at J, with 8 bases between the two ends. The germline CDR1 and CDR2 sequences are MNHEY and SVGAGI. This CDR3 comprises 14 residues. This CDR3 is CASSYRGFQETQYF. The DNA for the CDR3 is TGTGCCAGCAGTTACAGGGGTTTCCAAGAGACCCAGTACTTC.

The V call is TRBV12-5, the J call TRBJ1-2, with 7 nucleotides matching TRBD1. This CDR3 has 15 amino acids. J lost 6 bases, V lost 5 bases, and 12 bases had no gene match. The germline gives CDR1 LGHNT, CDR2 FRNRAP. Here the CDR3 DNA reads TGTGCTAGTGGTCGAACAATACAGGGGACCAATGGCTACACCTTC. This codes for CASGRTIQGTNGYTF.

A few counts support this clone. The V gene is TRBV5-1, the J gene TRBJ2-7; 9 bases align to TRBD1. With V trimmed by 4 bases and J by 3 bases, 5 bases remained unmatched. Germline V lookup: CDR1 SGHRS, CDR2 YFSETQ. The CDR3 runs 14 residues. CDR3 sequence reads: CASSQQGAGYEQYF. As DNA, the CDR3 is TGCGCCAGCAGCCAACAGGGGGCAGGCTACGAGCAGTACTTC.

This clone came up a few times. The chain joins TRBV7-9 to TRBJ1-3, with D uncertain. There are 14 residues in the CDR3. Between the trimmed V and J ends, which lost 1 base and 7 bases, there was a span of 11 bases. CDR1 is SEHNR and CDR2 is FQNEAQ in the germline V gene (reference sequence). The CDR3 protein is CASSLGLRVNTIYF. The CDR3 DNA is TGTGCCAGCAGCTTAGGTCTGAGGGTTAACACCATATATTTT.

The DNA for the CDR3 is TGTGCCAGCAGCTTGGAAGTAGCGGACTCCTACGAGCAGTACTTC. Encoded protein: CASSLEVADSYEQYF. The chain uses TRBV5-4 and TRBJ2-7; tentative D call: TRBD2 (6 bases). V shed 0 bases and J shed 0 bases, with 10 bases lying between them. There are 15 residues in the CDR3. Germline V gives CDR1 SGHNT, CDR2 YYREEE (reference sequence).

The V and J genes are TRBV5-6 and TRBJ2-1; 7 bases are a match to TRBD2. CDR1 and CDR2 (germline): SGHDT, YYEEEE. J lost 13 bases, V lost 4 bases, and 11 bases had no gene match. The CDR3 loop spans 13 amino acids. The CDR3 nucleotides are TGTGCCAGCAGCCGTTGGGAGGGGCAAGGTCAGTTCTTC. Its translation is CASSRWEGQGQFF. The variable domain in full, completed from reference TRBV5-6 and TRBJ2-1, reads DAGVTQSPTHLIKTRGQQVTLRCSPKSGHDTVSWYQQALGQGPQFIFQYYEEEERQRGNFPDRFSGHQFPNYSSELNVNALLLGDSALYLCASSRWEGQGQFFGPGTRLTVL.